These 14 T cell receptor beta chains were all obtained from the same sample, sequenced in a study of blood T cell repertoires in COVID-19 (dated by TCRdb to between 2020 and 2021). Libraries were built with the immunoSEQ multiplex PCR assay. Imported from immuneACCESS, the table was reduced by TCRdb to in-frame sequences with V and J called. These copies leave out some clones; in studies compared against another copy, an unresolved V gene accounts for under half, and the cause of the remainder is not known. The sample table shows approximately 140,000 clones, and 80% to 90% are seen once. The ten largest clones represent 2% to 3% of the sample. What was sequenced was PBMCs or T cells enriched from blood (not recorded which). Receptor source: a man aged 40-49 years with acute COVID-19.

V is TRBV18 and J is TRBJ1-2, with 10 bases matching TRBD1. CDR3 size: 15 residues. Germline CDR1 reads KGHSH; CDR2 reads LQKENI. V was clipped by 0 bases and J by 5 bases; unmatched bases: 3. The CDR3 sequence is CASSPPGTGAYGYTF. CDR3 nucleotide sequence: TGTGCCAGCTCACCACCGGGGACAGGGGCATATGGCTACACCTTC.

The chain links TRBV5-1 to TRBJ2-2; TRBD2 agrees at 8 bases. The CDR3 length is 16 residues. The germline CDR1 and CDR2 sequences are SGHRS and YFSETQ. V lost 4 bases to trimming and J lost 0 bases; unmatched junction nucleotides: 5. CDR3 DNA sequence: TGCGCCAGCAGCCCCCGGGGGGGAACGAACACCGGGGAGCTGTTTTTT. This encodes CASSPRGGTNTGELFF.

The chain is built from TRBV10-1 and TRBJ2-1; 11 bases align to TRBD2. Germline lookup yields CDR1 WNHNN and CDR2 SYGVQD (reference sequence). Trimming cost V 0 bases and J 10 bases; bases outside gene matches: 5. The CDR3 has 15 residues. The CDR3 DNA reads TGCGCCAGCAGTGAGTCTAGCGGGGGGGCAAGGGAGCAGTTCTTC. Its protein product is CASSESSGGAREQFF.

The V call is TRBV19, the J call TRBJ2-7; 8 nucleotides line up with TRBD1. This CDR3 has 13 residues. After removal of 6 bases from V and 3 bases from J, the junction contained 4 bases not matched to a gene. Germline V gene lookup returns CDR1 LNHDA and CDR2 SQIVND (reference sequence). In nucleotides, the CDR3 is TGTGCCAGTAGATCTACAGGGGGCTACGAGCAGTACTTC. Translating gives CASRSTGGYEQYF.

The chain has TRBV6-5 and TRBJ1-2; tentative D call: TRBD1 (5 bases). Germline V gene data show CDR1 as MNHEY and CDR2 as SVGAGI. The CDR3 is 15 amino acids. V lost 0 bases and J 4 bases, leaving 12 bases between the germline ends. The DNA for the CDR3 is TGTGCCAGCAGTTACTCGGCAGGGAAGGGCTATGGCTACACCTTC. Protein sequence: CASSYSAGKGYGYTF.

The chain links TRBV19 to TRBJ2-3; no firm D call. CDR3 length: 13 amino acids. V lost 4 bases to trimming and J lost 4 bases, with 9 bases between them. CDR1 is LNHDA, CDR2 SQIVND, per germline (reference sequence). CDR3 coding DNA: TGTGCCAGTAGTAGCCTAGTATCAGATACGCAGTATTTT. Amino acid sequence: CASSSLVSDTQYF.

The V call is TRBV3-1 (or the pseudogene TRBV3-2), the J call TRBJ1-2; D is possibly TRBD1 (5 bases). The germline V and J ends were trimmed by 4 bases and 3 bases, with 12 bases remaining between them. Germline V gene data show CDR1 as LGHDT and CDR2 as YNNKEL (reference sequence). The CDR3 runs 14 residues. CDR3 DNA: TGTGCCAGCAGCCTCTCGGGGGTGCACTATGGCTACACCTTC. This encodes CASSLSGVHYGYTF.

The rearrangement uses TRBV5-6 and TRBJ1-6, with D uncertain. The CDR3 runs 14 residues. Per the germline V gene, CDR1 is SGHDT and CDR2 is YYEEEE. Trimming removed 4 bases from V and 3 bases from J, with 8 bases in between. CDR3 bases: TGTGCCAGCAGCGGGAGTCTCTATAATTCACCCCTCCACTTT. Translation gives CASSGSLYNSPLHF. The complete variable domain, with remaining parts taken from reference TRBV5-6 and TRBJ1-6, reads DAGVTQSPTHLIKTRGQQVTLRCSPKSGHDTVSWYQQALGQGPQFIFQYYEEEERQRGNFPDRFSGHQFPNYSSELNVNALLLGDSALYLCASSGSLYNSPLHFGNGTRLTVT.

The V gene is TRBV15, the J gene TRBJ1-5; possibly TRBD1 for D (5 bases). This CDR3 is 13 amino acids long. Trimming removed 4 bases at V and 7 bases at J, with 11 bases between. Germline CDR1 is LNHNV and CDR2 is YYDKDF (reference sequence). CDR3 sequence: CATSINGGQPQHF. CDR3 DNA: TGTGCCACCAGCATAAACGGGGGGCAGCCCCAGCATTTT.

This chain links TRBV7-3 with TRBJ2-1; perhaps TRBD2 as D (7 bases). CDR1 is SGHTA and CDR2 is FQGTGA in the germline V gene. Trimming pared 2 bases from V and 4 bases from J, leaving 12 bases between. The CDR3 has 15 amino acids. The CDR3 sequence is CASSLGRGAYNEQFF. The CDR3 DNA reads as TGTGCCAGCAGCTTAGGCCGGGGGGCGTACAATGAGCAGTTCTTC.

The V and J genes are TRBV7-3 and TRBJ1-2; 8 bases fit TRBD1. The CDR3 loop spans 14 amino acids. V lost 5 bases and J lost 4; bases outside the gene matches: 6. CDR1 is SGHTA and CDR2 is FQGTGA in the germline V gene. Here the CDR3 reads CASSPGTGIYGYTF. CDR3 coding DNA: TGTGCCAGCAGCCCCGGGACAGGAATCTATGGCTACACCTTC.

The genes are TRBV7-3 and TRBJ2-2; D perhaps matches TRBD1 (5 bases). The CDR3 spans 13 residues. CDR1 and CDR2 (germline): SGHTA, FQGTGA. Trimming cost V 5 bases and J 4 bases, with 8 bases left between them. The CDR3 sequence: CASSPQGTGELFF. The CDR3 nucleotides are TGTGCCAGCAGCCCCCAGGGCACCGGGGAGCTGTTTTTT.

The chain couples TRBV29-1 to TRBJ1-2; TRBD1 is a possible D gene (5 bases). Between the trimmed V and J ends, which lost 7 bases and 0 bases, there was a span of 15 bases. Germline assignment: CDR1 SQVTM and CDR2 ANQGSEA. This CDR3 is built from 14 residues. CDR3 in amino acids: CSDAGLAPNYGYTF. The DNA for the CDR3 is TGCAGCGATGCGGGACTAGCCCCTAACTATGGCTACACCTTC.

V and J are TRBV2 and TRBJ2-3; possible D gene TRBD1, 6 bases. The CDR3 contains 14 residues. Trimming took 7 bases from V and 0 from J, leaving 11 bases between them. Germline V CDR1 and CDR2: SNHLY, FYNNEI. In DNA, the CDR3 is TGTGCCAGCAAAGGACAGCTTAGCACAGATACGCAGTATTTT. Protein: CASKGQLSTDTQYF.